This T cell receptor beta chain was sequenced during a study of blood T cell repertoires in COVID-19. As for the study in general: From the United States, Italy and Spain came samples of acute and convalescent COVID-19. Nucleic acid was either cDNA or gDNA, and it came from T cells, B-cell-depleted T cells, or PBMCs.

The CDR3 runs to 12 residues. Per germline, CDR1 MNHEY and CDR2 SVGEGT. V lost 5 bases, J lost 3 bases, and 1 base stayed unmatched. It was during active infection that Seattle patients were enrolled and then longitudinally followed. In the authors' methods: From reference gene primer amplification, estimates of nucleated cell counts were derived. Clones were sequenced by immunoSEQ multiplex PCR, and TCRdb holds only the in-frame ones, with some missing. V and J calls and clone size come straight from that table; D and trimming were deduced from the DNA. The sample holds approximately 270,000 clones, approximately 89% seen once.

Specimen: peripheral blood. The clonotype comes from a woman aged 30 to 39 with COVID-19, enrolled during active disease. J is TRBJ2-7 and V is TRBV6-2 or TRBV6-3; 7 bases are shared with TRBD1. CDR3 in DNA: TGTGCCAGCAGTAGACAGGGCTACGAGCAGTACTTC. Its protein is CASSRQGYEQYF.